The 19 T cell receptor beta chains below were found in one sample sequenced in a study of OX40 agonist ivuxolimab in advanced cancers. The library was obtained by the immunoSEQ multiplex PCR assay. This is the immuneACCESS table as TCRdb keeps it, with only in-frame sequences that have V and J called. A part of the clones is gone; compared with another copy, unresolved V genes explain less than half, and the rest is unexplained. The sample contains just under 85,000 clones, roughly 84% of them found a single time. The ten largest clones represent about 2.5% of the sample. The specimen comprised CD4+ or CD8+ T cells sorted from blood, sampled in a trial of the OX40 agonist ivuxolimab. All receptors derive from an adult with an advanced solid tumor such as melanoma, head and neck, liver or kidney cancer.

The CDR3 sequence: CASRGTGGTEAFF. The DNA for the CDR3 is TGTGCCAGCAGGGGGACGGGGGGCACTGAAGCTTTCTTT. This chain joins TRBV2 and TRBJ1-1; a weak D match, TRBD1 (5 bases). The CDR3 has 13 amino acids. Trimming removed 6 bases from V and 4 bases from J, with 12 bases in between. Germline V gene lookup returns CDR1 SNHLY and CDR2 FYNNEI.

This clone was seen more than once but under ten times. This rearrangement joins TRBV29-1 to TRBJ1-1; D gene ambiguous. The CDR3 consists of 11 residues. V was shortened by 4 bases and J by 1 base, with 4 bases between the two germline ends. Germline assignment: CDR1 SQVTM and CDR2 ANQGSEA. Here the CDR3 DNA reads TGCAGCGTTGGAAAGAACACTGAAGCTTTCTTT. Protein: CSVGKNTEAFF.

The genes are TRBV28 and TRBJ2-1; 7 bases map to TRBD1. The CDR3 length is 19 residues. Germline V gives CDR1 MDHEN, CDR2 SYDVKM. Unmatched junction bases numbered 25, after V lost 4 bases and J lost 10 bases. The CDR3 nucleotides are TGTGCCAGCAGTTCCCGGTCAATCCAAGGGGGCTTCATCTCGGCCGAGCAGTTCTTC. This sequence encodes CASSSRSIQGGFISAEQFF.

Here the CDR3 DNA reads TGCGCCAGCAGCCAAGTATTGCGCGGGGGCTACACCTTC. Protein sequence: CASSQVLRGGYTF. The V gene is TRBV4-1, the J gene TRBJ1-2; D unclear. The V gene's germline CDR1 is MGHRA and CDR2 YSYEKL. This CDR3 has 13 residues. V was trimmed by 1 base and J by 8 bases, leaving 11 bases between them.

The rearrangement links TRBV5-6 to TRBJ2-7; unclear D gene. The V gene's germline CDR1 is SGHDT and CDR2 YYEEEE. Trimming left V 2 bases short and J 5 bases short, with 11 bases between. This CDR3 comprises 13 residues. The CDR3 nucleotides read TGTGCCAGCAGCTTTCTTAGATCGGACGAGCAGTACTTC. Amino acid sequence: CASSFLRSDEQYF.

This clone is a singleton in its sample. This chain uses TRBV9 with TRBJ1-1; D gene ambiguous. V dropped 0 bases and J dropped 4 bases, with 10 bases sitting between them. CDR3 length: 14 residues. CDR1 SGDLS and CDR2 YYNGEE come from the germline V gene. CDR3 in DNA: TGTGCCAGCAGCGTAGAAGGACGGCGCACTGAAGCTTTCTTT. This codes for CASSVEGRRTEAFF.

The genes are TRBV6-5 and TRBJ2-7, with unresolved D. The CDR3 runs 11 residues. Germline CDR1 and CDR2: MNHEY and SVGAGI. Between the trimmed V and J ends, which lost 6 bases and 3 bases, there was a span of 6 bases. This CDR3 is CASRSGYEQYV. The DNA for the CDR3 is TGTGCCAGCAGATCGGGCTACGAGCAGTACGTC.

The V and J genes are TRBV10-3 and TRBJ1-1; 9 positions agree with TRBD1. J gave up 4 bases and V 9 bases, and 6 bases lay outside the gene matches. Germline CDR1 and CDR2: ENHRY and SYGVKD. This CDR3 spans 13 amino acids. This chain's CDR3 is CAIKVTGGTEAFF. The CDR3 DNA reads as TGTGCCATTAAAGTGACAGGGGGCACTGAAGCTTTCTTT.

This clone was detected only once. V is TRBV5-8 and J is TRBJ1-2; D gene unclear. CDR3 length: 13 residues. V lost 3 bases to trimming and J lost 3 bases, with 9 bases between them. Per germline, CDR1 SGHTS and CDR2 YDEGEE. CDR3 sequence reads: CASSSDQYYGYTF. Written as DNA, the CDR3 is TGTGCCAGCAGCTCCGACCAATACTATGGCTACACCTTC.

The rearrangement links TRBV6-5 to TRBJ1-5; perhaps TRBD1 as D (5 bases). This CDR3 has 15 residues. Germline V gene data show CDR1 as MNHEY and CDR2 as SVGAGI. V was shortened by 6 bases and J by 0 bases, with 12 bases between the two germline ends. CDR3 protein: CASRERQISNQPQHF. CDR3 nucleotide sequence: TGTGCCAGCAGAGAAAGACAGATTAGCAATCAGCCCCAGCATTTT.

This rearrangement joins TRBV11-2 to TRBJ2-5; D is possibly TRBD1 (5 bases). Germline V lookup: CDR1 SGHAT, CDR2 FQNNGV. CDR3 length: 17 amino acids. Trimming shortened V by 2 bases and J by 0 bases, and 16 bases separated the two germline ends. The CDR3 sequence is CASSLSSPGRYQETQYF. DNA for the CDR3: TGTGCCAGCAGCTTATCTTCGCCAGGGCGGTACCAAGAGACCCAGTACTTC.

The chain links TRBV18 to TRBJ1-3; 7 nucleotides line up with TRBD1. Germline V CDR1 and CDR2: KGHSH, LQKENI. CDR3 size: 16 residues. Trimming took 3 bases from V and 11 from J; bases not matched to a gene: 16. The CDR3 DNA reads as TGTGCCAGCTCACCTCTGACAGGGAACTCCAATTCCGCCATATATTTT. It yields the protein CASSPLTGNSNSAIYF. The full variable domain, rest sourced from reference TRBV18 and TRBJ1-3, is NAGVMQNPRHLVRRRGQEARLRCSPMKGHSHVYWYRQLPEEGLKFMVYLQKENIIDESGMPKERFSAEFPKEGPSILRIQQVVRGDSAAYFCASSPLTGNSNSAIYFGEGSWLTVV.

V usage is TRBV5-1 and J usage is TRBJ2-3; D is undetermined. The CDR3 totals 14 residues. Trimming took 0 bases from V and 3 from J, leaving 8 bases between them. Germline loops: CDR1 SGHRS, CDR2 YFSETQ. CDR3 DNA: TGCGCCAGCAGCTTGGCCCCCCCAACAGATACGCAGTATTTT. Amino acid sequence: CASSLAPPTDTQYF.

This rearrangement joins TRBV2 to TRBJ1-4; 11 nucleotides agree with TRBD1. This CDR3 has 15 residues. Unmatched junction bases numbered 8, after V lost 8 bases and J lost 6 bases. Germline V gives CDR1 SNHLY, CDR2 FYNNEI. CDR3 nucleotide sequence: TGTGCCAGCGCCCGAGAGGGACAGGGGGATGAAAAACTGTTTTTT. It is translated as CASAREGQGDEKLFF.

The chain employs TRBV19 and TRBJ1-2; no definite D call. Trimming removed 3 bases at V and 4 bases at J, with 15 bases between. The CDR3 totals 15 residues. The germline V gene encodes CDR1 LNHDA and CDR2 SQIVND (reference sequence). The CDR3 bases are TGTGCCAGTAGTATCGATAAGGACGGACCCTATGGCTACACCTTC. Translation gives CASSIDKDGPYGYTF.

This chain uses TRBV19 with TRBJ1-1; TRBD1 agrees at 9 bases. The length of the CDR3 is 12 residues. With 4 bases clipped from V and 9 bases from J, the junction kept 3 bases outside the gene matches. CDR1 LNHDA and CDR2 SQIVND come from the germline V gene (reference sequence). This CDR3 is CASSTTGGQAFF. The CDR3 bases are TGTGCCAGTAGTACGACAGGGGGGCAAGCTTTCTTT.

The chain employs TRBV11-2 and TRBJ2-5; TRBD2 aligns across 8 bases. The CDR3 is 15 residues long. The junction had 10 bases not matched to a gene; V was cut back by 5 bases and J by 5 bases. Germline V gene lookup returns CDR1 SGHAT and CDR2 FQNNGV. CDR3 nucleotide sequence: TGTGCCAGCAGCCCCGACGGGGGGGCCGGGGAGACCCAGTACTTC. Translated: CASSPDGGAGETQYF. Supplemented by reference TRBV11-2 and TRBJ2-5, the full variable domain reads EAGVAQSPRYKIIEKRQSVAFWCNPISGHATLYWYQQILGQGPKLLIQFQNNGVVDDSQLPKDRFSAERLKGVDSTLKIQPAKLEDSAVYLCASSPDGGAGETQYFGPGTRLLVL.

This clone was recorded once. The chain is built from TRBV19 and TRBJ1-3, with D maybe TRBD1 (5 bases). The CDR3 spans 16 residues. Trimming shortened V by 6 bases and J by 0 bases, and 15 bases separated the two germline ends. Germline CDR1 and CDR2: LNHDA and SQIVND (reference sequence). The CDR3 region has the DNA TGTGCCAGTAGACCCAGGGTGTCGGGCTCTGGAAACACCATATATTTT. This translates into CASRPRVSGSGNTIYF.

This chain joins TRBV10-3 and TRBJ2-7; no definite D call. The CDR3 spans 13 residues. The V end lost 6 bases, the J end lost 6 bases, and 15 bases lay between the germline ends. Germline V CDR1 and CDR2: ENHRY, SYGVKD. CDR3 nucleotide sequence: TGTGCCATCAGCACAGAAAAGTCACGCGAGCAGTACTTC. Its translation: CAISTEKSREQYF.